These T cell receptor beta chains were read from a single sample in a study of T cell responses to AZD1222 COVID-19 vaccine. Data came from immunoSEQ multiplex PCR; TCRdb stores just in-frame clones and leaves some out. The sample lists 200,000 or so clones; approximately 90% were seen once. The material was peripheral blood, obtained on day 0 of AZD1222 vaccination. All receptors come from an adult in good health. CDR3s include the opening cysteine and the closing phenylalanine or tryptophan.

TRBJ2-5 12 TRBV3-1/TRBV3-2 CASSPVRVAQYF
TRBJ2-3 15 TRBV14 CASSLSTSTADTQYF
TRBJ1-2 15 TRBV5-8 CASSSPGVRDYGYTF
TRBJ2-2 15 TRBV4-3 CASSQDTSGAGELFF
TRBJ1-3 15 TRBV4-1 CASSRQRTAGNTIYF
TRBJ1-2 13 TRBV5-6 CASSPGAGHGYTF
TRBJ1-2 15 TRBV7-9 CASSQLAGTGYGYTF
TRBJ1-4 14 TRBV4-3 CASSQSRGYEKLFF
TRBJ1-5 14 TRBV5-8 CASSLARSSQPQHF
TRBJ2-7 13 TRBV12-3/TRBV12-4 CASSLGENYEQYF
TRBJ1-1 15 TRBV7-2 CASSYPSSGRTEAFF
TRBJ2-1 15 TRBV6-4 CASSDSGTGNYEQFF
TRBJ1-2 17 TRBV3-1/TRBV3-2 CASSQAGQVAVSEGYTF
TRBJ1-4 14 TRBV28 CASRETTTNEKLFF
TRBJ2-2 15 TRBV5-5 CASSISRGPDGELFF
TRBJ1-3 16 TRBV28 CASRRQYSSSGNTIYF
TRBJ1-6 13 TRBV3-1/TRBV3-2 CASSPTASSPLHF
TRBJ2-7 20 TRBV21-1 CASRMLRGRNEPEFGYEQYF
TRBJ2-7 14 TRBV28 CASSLDSISYEQYF
TRBJ1-4 13 TRBV2 CASSEGRREKLFF
TRBJ2-7 16 TRBV4-2 CASSQDSGRSLGEQYF
TRBJ1-4 14 TRBV28 CASSSGTGGEKLFF
TRBJ2-2 16 TRBV3-1/TRBV3-2 CASSPRSGQQTGELFF
TRBJ1-4 14 TRBV25-1 CASSVRGGDEKLFF
TRBJ2-7 16 TRBV3-1/TRBV3-2 CASSPDRGSVGHEQYF
TRBJ1-3 13 TRBV30 CAWSVISGNTIYF
TRBJ1-2 12 TRBV19 CASSPTTGGYTF
TRBJ2-7 12 TRBV6-6 CASSYVDREEYF
TRBJ1-2 14 TRBV9 CASSVDRGLEGYTF
TRBJ2-3 17 TRBV7-6 CASSLGPGTSGTDTQYF
TRBJ2-7 13 TRBV5-6 CASSEGFTYEQYF
TRBJ2-1 13 TRBV10-3 CAMGTSGHNEQFF
TRBJ2-3 16 TRBV5-1 CASSLDVSGGSDTQYF
TRBJ2-7 13 TRBV5-5 CASTRDRGDEQYF
TRBJ2-3 13 TRBV24-1 CATKTMTEDTQYF
TRBJ2-1 12 TRBV7-3 CASSLGGGEQFF
TRBJ2-5 11 TRBV20-1 CSVRDRETQYF
TRBJ1-3 16 TRBV5-1 CASSLEGANSGNTIYF
TRBJ2-7 14 TRBV30 CAWNRGLAGHEQYF
TRBJ2-5 15 TRBV9 CASSATGVLQETQYF
TRBJ2-5 14 TRBV12-5 CASGRTGVMGIQYF
TRBJ2-6 19 TRBV5-1 CASSLLTGQGFSGANVLTF
TRBJ1-6 15 TRBV2 CASKIEGQDNSPLHF